This is a list of T cell receptor beta chains from one sample in a study of blood T cell repertoires in COVID-19. Produced via immunoSEQ multiplex PCR; TCRdb's table is partial and in-frame only. Of around 42,000 clones in the sample, roughly 91% were seen once. The sequencing input was peripheral blood. These receptors all stem from a human donor in a cohort sampled during active COVID-19. CDR3s include the opening cysteine and the closing phenylalanine or tryptophan. A D gene is named only where the DNA matches it firmly. Expanded clones get a size class; other rows say once, few or many, or leave the size out.

V,D,J,size,CDR3,DNA
TRBV30,TRBD1,TRBJ1-1,.,CAWSEGGTGVSFF,TGTGCCTGGAGCGAGGGCGGGACAGGGGTTTCTTTCTTT
TRBV30,TRBD1,TRBJ1-2,.,CAWGTGAYGYTF,TGTGCCTGGGGGACAGGGGCCTATGGCTACACCTTC
TRBV7-3,TRBD2,TRBJ2-1,.,CASSLGLAPSNEQFF,TGTGCCAGCAGCTTAGGACTAGCCCCATCCAATGAGCAGTTCTTC
TRBV9,.,TRBJ1-1,.,CASSWGTSNTEAFF,TGTGCCAGCAGCTGGGGGACATCGAACACTGAAGCTTTCTTT
TRBV3-1/TRBV3-2,TRBD1,TRBJ2-7,.,CASSENMGQHSEQYF,TGTGCCAGCAGCGAAAACATGGGACAGCACTCGGAGCAGTACTTC
TRBV9,.,TRBJ2-7,.,CASSSQGGSEQYF,TGTGCCAGCAGCTCCCAGGGGGGAAGCGAGCAGTACTTC
TRBV30,.,TRBJ2-5,.,CAWSVVSGETQYF,TGTGCCTGGAGTGTAGTTAGTGGTGAGACCCAGTACTTC
TRBV30,.,TRBJ1-1,.,CAWRRTPLEAFF,TGTGCCTGGAGGCGGACTCCTCTTGAAGCTTTCTTT
TRBV6-6,.,TRBJ1-2,.,CASTGGQGYTF,TGTGCCAGCACAGGTGGTCAGGGCTACACCTTC
TRBV29-1,.,TRBJ1-1,.,CSVEKSGVPLTEAFF,TGCAGCGTTGAAAAATCCGGAGTGCCCCTCACTGAAGCTTTCTTT
TRBV5-6,TRBD2,TRBJ2-5,.,CASSLLVSGRTCETQYF,TGTGCCAGCAGCTTGTTGGTTAGCGGGAGGACTTGTGAGACCCAGTACTTC
TRBV7-9,.,TRBJ2-7,.,CASSPRTAYEQYF,TGTGCCAGCAGCCCCCGGACAGCCTACGAGCAGTACTTC
TRBV5-4,.,TRBJ2-7,once,CASSRSPGYEQYF,TGTGCCAGCAGCAGGTCGCCGGGGTACGAGCAGTACTTC
TRBV10-3,.,TRBJ2-7,.,CATFQGRDEQYF,TGTGCCACCTTCCAGGGAAGGGACGAGCAGTACTTC
TRBV7-9,TRBD2,TRBJ2-7,.,CASSGTSGRAPYEQYF,TGTGCCAGCAGCGGGACTAGCGGGAGGGCCCCCTACGAGCAGTACTTC
TRBV7-9,.,TRBJ1-1,.,CASSSFSGSGTEAFF,TGTGCCAGCAGCTCTTTCTCAGGATCTGGCACTGAAGCTTTCTTT
TRBV15,.,TRBJ2-5,.,CATSSRGGRETQYF,TGTGCCACCAGCAGTAGAGGGGGTAGGGAGACCCAGTACTTC
TRBV5-1,TRBD1,TRBJ1-3,.,CASSTQGVSGNTIYF,TGCGCCAGCAGCACCCAGGGGGTCTCTGGAAACACCATATATTTT
TRBV7-2,TRBD2,TRBJ2-1,.,CASSRQREGHNEQFF,TGTGCCAGCAGCCGTCAGCGGGAGGGCCACAATGAGCAGTTCTTC
TRBV5-1,.,TRBJ2-5,.,CASRQGLQETQYF,TGCGCCAGCAGACAGGGCCTCCAAGAGACCCAGTACTTC
TRBV19,.,TRBJ1-5,.,CASSAGGGGGNQPQHF,TGTGCCAGTAGTGCGGGTGGGGGGGGAGGGAATCAGCCCCAGCATTTT
TRBV5-5,.,TRBJ1-1,.,CASSLGVEAFF,TGTGCCAGCAGCTTGGGAGTGGAAGCTTTCTTT
TRBV10-2,TRBD1,TRBJ2-5,.,CASSITGGRETQYF,TGCGCCAGCAGTATAACAGGGGGGAGGGAGACCCAGTACTTC
TRBV7-2,TRBD1,TRBJ1-6,.,CASSQRGDSYSPLHF,TGTGCCAGCAGCCAACGCGGGGACAGCTATTCACCCCTCCACTTT
TRBV18,.,TRBJ2-7,.,CASSPRGHSFYEQYF,TGTGCCAGCTCACCTCGGGGACACAGCTTCTACGAGCAGTACTTC
TRBV19,TRBD2,TRBJ2-7,.,CASSIKLAGVYEQYF,TGTGCCAGTAGTATAAAACTAGCGGGGGTCTACGAGCAGTACTTC
TRBV7-3,.,TRBJ1-2,.,CASSLIGGMMENGYTF,TGTGCCAGCAGCTTAATCGGCGGAATGATGGAGAATGGCTACACCTTC
TRBV19,.,TRBJ1-1,.,CASSIFPAGVMDTEAFF,TGTGCCAGTAGTATCTTCCCGGCAGGGGTGATGGACACTGAAGCTTTCTTT
TRBV6-5,TRBD1,TRBJ2-7,.,CASGQGSQIYEQYF,TGTGCCAGCGGACAGGGTTCCCAGATCTACGAGCAGTACTTC
TRBV11-1,.,TRBJ1-1,once,CASSLVQGANTEAFF,TGTGCCAGCAGCTTAGTTCAGGGTGCGAACACTGAAGCTTTCTTT
TRBV7-9,TRBD1,TRBJ1-4,.,CASSHRGGLMGVEKLFF,TGTGCCAGCAGCCACAGGGGGGGATTGATGGGAGTGGAAAAACTGTTTTTT
TRBV30,.,TRBJ2-2,.,CAWSVNTPTGELFF,TGTGCCTGGAGTGTTAATACACCCACCGGGGAGCTGTTTTTT
TRBV3-1/TRBV3-2,.,TRBJ1-5,few,CASSGRGESQPQHF,TGTGCCAGCAGCGGCCGGGGGGAGAGCCAGCCCCAGCATTTT
TRBV28,.,TRBJ1-2,.,CASRGSSGPNYGYTF,TGTGCCAGCAGGGGGAGTTCCGGACCCAATTATGGCTACACCTTC
TRBV29-1,.,TRBJ2-1,.,CSVTPTSSEQFF,TGCAGCGTTACTCCGACTAGTTCTGAGCAGTTCTTC
TRBV3-1/TRBV3-2,TRBD2,TRBJ2-1,.,CASSRAGGNNEQFF,TGTGCCAGCAGCCGAGCGGGGGGGAACAATGAGCAGTTCTTC
TRBV4-1,.,TRBJ1-1,.,CASIKSLTLPVNTEAFF,TGCGCCAGCATCAAATCCTTGACTCTCCCCGTGAACACTGAAGCTTTCTTT
TRBV28,.,TRBJ2-1,.,CASYLRDYNEQFF,TGTGCCAGCTACTTGAGGGATTACAATGAGCAGTTCTTC
TRBV18,.,TRBJ1-5,.,CASSPPEGPFNQPQHF,TGTGCCAGCTCACCACCGGAGGGTCCCTTCAATCAGCCCCAGCATTTT
TRBV7-9,TRBD2,TRBJ2-1,.,CASSSQIGTSGSSYNEQFF,TGTGCCAGCAGCAGCCAGATTGGGACTAGCGGGAGCTCCTACAATGAGCAGTTCTTC
TRBV4-1,TRBD1,TRBJ1-2,.,CASSQDHGGGGYGYTF,TGCGCCAGCAGCCAAGATCACGGAGGGGGCGGATATGGCTACACCTTC
TRBV21-1,.,TRBJ2-1,.,CASSKKEGQGVENYNEQFF,TGTGCCAGCAGCAAAAAGGAAGGACAGGGAGTCGAGAACTACAATGAGCAGTTCTTC
TRBV19,.,TRBJ2-3,.,CASSGGSSTDTQYF,TGTGCCTCCTCCGGGGGATCTAGCACAGATACGCAGTATTTT
TRBV2,TRBD2,TRBJ2-1,.,CASSERRLAGDGEQFF,TGTGCCAGCAGTGAAAGGAGACTAGCGGGAGACGGTGAGCAGTTCTTC
TRBV7-2,TRBD2,TRBJ2-7,.,CASSLVGSGSPYEQYF,TGTGCCAGCAGCTTAGTCGGTAGCGGGAGTCCCTACGAGCAGTACTTC
TRBV30,.,TRBJ1-1,.,CAWSVRGRGNTEAFF,TGTGCCTGGAGTGTACGGGGCAGGGGGAACACTGAAGCTTTCTTT
TRBV5-8,TRBD1,TRBJ1-3,.,CASRQGAPGNTIYF,TGTGCCTCCCGACAGGGGGCACCTGGAAACACCATATATTTT
TRBV7-3,TRBD2,TRBJ2-1,.,CASSPSLLAGSYNEQFF,TGTGCCAGCAGTCCTTCCCTCCTAGCGGGGTCCTACAATGAGCAGTTCTTC
TRBV5-1,TRBD2,TRBJ2-7,.,CASSLGTSGRAEDYEQYF,TGCGCCAGCAGCTTGGGGACTAGCGGGAGGGCCGAGGACTACGAGCAGTACTTC
TRBV7-5,.,TRBJ2-1,few,CARSQGPTERNEQFF,TGTGCCAGAAGCCAGGGTCCTACCGAACGTAATGAGCAGTTCTTC
TRBV5-4,.,TRBJ2-3,.,CASSLTGEDTQYF,TGTGCCAGCAGCCTAACGGGGGAAGATACGCAGTATTTT
TRBV9,.,TRBJ2-6,.,CASSPLAGISGANVLTF,TGTGCCAGCAGCCCCTTAGCAGGGATCTCTGGGGCCAACGTCCTGACTTTC
TRBV5-4,.,TRBJ2-7,few,CASSFSGVQYF,TGTGCCAGCAGCTTCTCAGGGGTGCAGTACTTC
TRBV2,.,TRBJ1-1,.,CASLFGGTVLNTEAFF,TGTGCCAGCCTTTTTGGGGGCACGGTTTTGAACACTGAAGCTTTCTTT
TRBV9,.,TRBJ1-3,.,CASSVDRRAVSGNTIYF,TGTGCCAGCAGCGTAGACCGCAGGGCGGTCTCTGGAAACACCATATATTTT
TRBV7-9,TRBD1,TRBJ1-3,.,CASSFQGAGGNTIYF,TGTGCCAGCAGCTTCCAGGGGGCAGGCGGAAACACCATATATTTT
TRBV27,.,TRBJ2-7,.,CASSLFRLPTGLYRGAAYEQYF,TGTGCCAGCAGTTTGTTCCGACTACCGACCGGGTTATATCGGGGGGCTGCATACGAGCAGTACTTC
TRBV27,TRBD2,TRBJ2-1,once,CASSLSGSTYNEQFF,TGTGCCAGCAGTCTTAGCGGGTCTACCTACAATGAGCAGTTCTTC
TRBV27,.,TRBJ1-2,.,CASRAGNYGYTF,TGTGCCAGCAGGGCAGGGAACTATGGCTACACCTTC